This T cell receptor beta chain was retrieved from a study of graft-versus-host responses after intestinal transplantation. About the research overall: Recipients uniformly received anti-thymocyte globulin induction, followed by tacrolimus and steroids for approximately 3 years. Study results and caveats: Subjects displaying graft-donor T cell macrochimerism possessed elevated graft-versus-host to host-versus-graft clonal ratios inside allografts.

Turning to this clone: Its antigen is not identified.

Using immunoSEQ multiplex PCR, the repertoire was profiled, and TCRdb retains in-frame clones only, with some absent. The sample lists about 89,000 clones; around 91% were seen once. CDR1 and CDR2 (germline): SGDLS, YYNGEE. Trimming took off 0 bases at V and 0 bases at J, with 13 bases between the two ends. The CDR3 is 16 amino acids. The TCR comes from a human donor who received an intestinal transplant. The sample consisted of unstimulated CD4+ T cells sorted from spleen or lymph node cells, taken before intestinal transplant. The chain employs TRBV9 and TRBJ2-7; D is possibly TRBD1 (6 bases). The CDR3 here is CASSVGGQISSYEQYF. The CDR3 DNA follows: TGTGCCAGCAGCGTAGGAGGACAGATAAGCTCCTACGAGCAGTACTTC.